Listed below are T cell receptor beta chains from one sample, sequenced in a study of shared clonotypes between healthy human individuals. TCRdb's copy holds only in-frame clones and misses some; the assay was immunoSEQ multiplex PCR. The table shows over 850,000 clones, with more than 75% occurring only once. The source material was memory CD4+ T cells from PBMCs. The receptors were sampled from a man between 18 and 35 years old in good health. Some clones in this sample may be carry-over from other donors' samples. CDR3s include the opening cysteine and the closing phenylalanine or tryptophan. D genes are given only for firm matches. Not every row has a clone size; where given, it reads once, few, many or a size class.

TRBJ2-1,.,TRBD2,TRBV11-2,TGTGCCAGCGGAGGCGTAGCGGGGAAATACAATGAGCAGTTCTTC,CASGGVAGKYNEQFF
TRBJ2-7,.,.,TRBV6-5,TGTGCCAGCAGTTACTCGAAGGCCACCTCCTACGAGCAGTACTTC,CASSYSKATSYEQYF
TRBJ1-5,.,.,TRBV2,TGTGCCAGCACGTCCCGAAAGCTCCAGCCCCAGCATTTT,CASTSRKLQPQHF
TRBJ1-2,.,TRBD1,TRBV7-2,TGTGCCAGCAGCTTCGGACAGGTCTATGGCTACACCTTC,CASSFGQVYGYTF
TRBJ2-7,.,TRBD1,TRBV2,TGTGCCAGCATCCCGGACAGGGAATACTACGAGCAGTACTTC,CASIPDREYYEQYF
TRBJ2-7,once,TRBD2,TRBV7-9,TGTGCCAGCAGCCCCCCGGGACTAGCGGACGGGAGCTCCTACGAGCAGTACTTC,CASSPPGLADGSSYEQYF
TRBJ1-4,few,.,TRBV28,TGTGCCAGCAGTTCCCCCGGGGCAGCCGAGGGAAAACTGTTTTTT,CASSSPGAAEGKLFF
TRBJ1-4,.,TRBD1,TRBV28,TGTGCCAGCAGTTTGTATGGGACAGGGGGTGAAAAACTGTTTTTT,CASSLYGTGGEKLFF
TRBJ2-3,few,TRBD1,TRBV6-5,TGTGCCAGCAGGAACCTGGACAGGGCGCCCTATTTT,CASRNLDRAPYF
TRBJ1-1,.,.,TRBV5-1,TGCGCCAGCAGCTTCTCATCGGGGTCCACTGAAGCTTTCTTT,CASSFSSGSTEAFF
TRBJ2-7,.,.,TRBV23-1,TGCGCCAGCAGTCGATCTCAGGGAACCTACGAGCAGTACTTC,CASSRSQGTYEQYF
TRBJ2-7,.,TRBD2,TRBV4-1,TGCGCCAGCAGCCAAGCCGGGACTAGCGGGAGGTACGAGCAGTACTTC,CASSQAGTSGRYEQYF
TRBJ2-7,.,.,TRBV9,TGTGCCAGCAGCCCCAGCCGGGACACCTTCTACGAGCAGTACTTC,CASSPSRDTFYEQYF
TRBJ1-4,.,.,TRBV28,TGTGCCAGCAGCTACCCGGGGGGAGGTAATGAAAAACTGTTTTTT,CASSYPGGGNEKLFF